The rows below give T cell receptor beta chains drawn from one sample of a study of OX40 agonist ivuxolimab in advanced cancers. Data came from immunoSEQ multiplex PCR; TCRdb stores just in-frame clones and leaves some out. The sample consists of tens of thousands of clones, 92% of them appearing once. The source material was CD4+ or CD8+ T cells sorted from blood, sampled in a trial of the OX40 agonist ivuxolimab. The receptors were gathered from an adult with an advanced solid tumor such as melanoma, head and neck, liver or kidney cancer. CDR3s leave out the opening cysteine and the closing phenylalanine or tryptophan.

v_gene: TRBV5-1
j_gene: TRBJ2-5
CDR3aa: ASSGTLAVQETQY

v_gene: TRBV27
j_gene: TRBJ2-7
CDR3aa: ASSKARGSYEQY

v_gene: TRBV7-2
j_gene: TRBJ1-2
CDR3aa: ASSLAGPGGYGYT

v_gene: TRBV6-1
j_gene: TRBJ1-2
CDR3aa: ASSDRGGWGYGYT

v_gene: TRBV11-3
j_gene: TRBJ2-2
CDR3aa: ASRKEGGVTGELF

v_gene: TRBV2
j_gene: TRBJ2-5
CDR3aa: ASNLTPTGWPQY

v_gene: TRBV20-1
j_gene: TRBJ2-7
CDR3aa: SARDGPEQY

v_gene: TRBV18
j_gene: TRBJ2-7
CDR3aa: ASSPPSGQGGEQY

v_gene: TRBV19
j_gene: TRBJ1-2
CDR3aa: ASNDRAYGYT

v_gene: TRBV21-1
j_gene: TRBJ1-4
CDR3aa: ASSPRPNRTSTNEKLF

v_gene: TRBV5-1
j_gene: TRBJ1-4
CDR3aa: ASSLNNEKLF

v_gene: TRBV2
j_gene: TRBJ1-1
CDR3aa: ASSKRSGGTEAF

v_gene: TRBV2
j_gene: TRBJ2-2
CDR3aa: ASSSSNTGELF

v_gene: TRBV5-4
j_gene: TRBJ2-2
CDR3aa: ASSLAATGELF

v_gene: TRBV19
j_gene: TRBJ2-3
CDR3aa: ASSINSGTDTQY

v_gene: TRBV16
j_gene: TRBJ2-7
CDR3aa: ASSLRLAASYEQY

v_gene: TRBV6-4
j_gene: TRBJ2-1
CDR3aa: ASSPQAGSSYNEQF

v_gene: TRBV4-1
j_gene: TRBJ1-6
CDR3aa: ASSREGQTNSPLH

v_gene: TRBV6-5
j_gene: TRBJ2-1
CDR3aa: ASSERQGYEQF

v_gene: TRBV5-3
j_gene: TRBJ2-5
CDR3aa: ARSRRPTGGGETQY

v_gene: TRBV11-2
j_gene: TRBJ2-3
CDR3aa: ASSFATQDTQY

v_gene: TRBV7-9
j_gene: TRBJ1-4
CDR3aa: ASSLEQGANRKLF

v_gene: TRBV5-1
j_gene: TRBJ1-1
CDR3aa: ASSLEYSDRATEAF

v_gene: TRBV19
j_gene: TRBJ2-4
CDR3aa: ASSSAGTGQNIQY

v_gene: TRBV2
j_gene: TRBJ2-7
CDR3aa: ASRLGTGVAYEQY

v_gene: TRBV19
j_gene: TRBJ1-2
CDR3aa: ASSITPGQGYGYT

v_gene: TRBV6-5
j_gene: TRBJ1-1
CDR3aa: ASKTGGGRAEAF

v_gene: TRBV2
j_gene: TRBJ1-5
CDR3aa: ASSDAGVGQPQH

v_gene: TRBV11-1
j_gene: TRBJ2-5
CDR3aa: ASSPGQGETQY

v_gene: TRBV19
j_gene: TRBJ2-3
CDR3aa: ASAPTRWPGSPDTQY

v_gene: TRBV28
j_gene: TRBJ1-4
CDR3aa: ASSSLKRRKEKLF

v_gene: TRBV5-4
j_gene: TRBJ2-7
CDR3aa: ASSEQGIKGEQY

v_gene: TRBV19
j_gene: TRBJ1-5
CDR3aa: ASSPSGATEYSNQPQH

v_gene: TRBV28
j_gene: TRBJ2-7
CDR3aa: ASRNGQSYEQY

v_gene: TRBV5-6
j_gene: TRBJ2-5
CDR3aa: ASSLSSGRQETQY

v_gene: TRBV6-6
j_gene: TRBJ2-5
CDR3aa: ASSPGGAGGAETQY

v_gene: TRBV10-3
j_gene: TRBJ2-7
CDR3aa: AISGFNGRSSYEQY

v_gene: TRBV29-1
j_gene: TRBJ1-4
CDR3aa: SPVGGEEKLF

v_gene: TRBV4-3
j_gene: TRBJ2-7
CDR3aa: ASSQDLTSGTYEQY

v_gene: TRBV14
j_gene: TRBJ1-2
CDR3aa: ASSQDFPHGYT

v_gene: TRBV5-1
j_gene: TRBJ2-1
CDR3aa: ASSNLPGQGSYNEQF

v_gene: TRBV6-5
j_gene: TRBJ2-7
CDR3aa: ASSYSDGTPDPEQY

v_gene: TRBV12-5
j_gene: TRBJ1-5
CDR3aa: ASHTGTYSNQPQH